This entry concerns a single T cell receptor (beta chain). This entry belongs to a study of CD8 T cells in Susac syndrome. Reverse transcription of about 0.45 to 1 ug RNA was carried out with random hexamers. TCRdb reprocessed the immunoSEQ multiplex PCR reads via MiXCR and lists one record per CDR3 protein. The sample carries fewer than 300,000 distinct CDR3 sequences, approximately 81% recorded once. The germline V gene has CDR1 MDHEN and CDR2 SYDVKM. This CDR3 is 17 amino acids long. V was clipped by 2 bases and J by 8 bases; unmatched bases: 15. The clonotype originates from a human donor with multiple sclerosis. This chain links TRBV28 with TRBJ1-2, with 9 bases identical to TRBD1. Material for sequencing was CD8+ T cells from PBMCs. CDR3 sequence reads: CASSLTAPGTGRDGYTF. CDR3 DNA: TGTGCCAGCAGTTTAACTGCGCCCGGGACAGGGAGAGACGGCTACACCTTC.